The present entry profiles one TCR beta chain with its context. Trimming pared 5 bases from V and 7 bases from J, leaving 17 bases between. CDR1 SEHNR and CDR2 FQNEAQ come from the germline V gene (reference sequence). The CDR3 loop spans 15 amino acids. These data come from a study of T cells in Graves' hyperthyroidism and ophthalmopathy. TCR beta CDR3 region amplification was performed from RNA transcripts. During a first-round RT-PCR of the TCR CDR3, the HTBI primer set was used. TCRdb re-called the multiplex PCR reads with MiXCR, one entry per CDR3 protein. The sample has roughly 630,000 distinct CDR3 sequences, around a sixth seen once; the top ten hold around 7.3%.

The receptor was isolated from a woman younger than 45 with Graves' hyperthyroidism. The chain employs TRBV7-9 and TRBJ1-4, with a possible D match to TRBD1 (5 bases). Sequenced sample: blood. In DNA form, the CDR3 reads TGTGCCAGCAGCGCACTTGGGGGATTGGGTGAAAAACTGTTTTTT. This codes for CASSALGGLGEKLFF. Full variable domain (outside the CDR3, taken from reference TRBV7-9 and TRBJ1-4): DTGVSQNPRHKITKRGQNVTFRCDPISEHNRLYWYRQTLGQGPEFLTYFQNEAQLEKSRLLSDRFSAERPKGSFSTLEIQRTEQGDSAMYLCASSALGGLGEKLFFGSGTQLSVL.